This T cell receptor beta chain was sequenced for a study of T cell responses to AZD1222 COVID-19 vaccine. Across the whole study: The study pooled second doses at about 4 or about 12 weeks.

The CDR3 consists of 14 residues. Trimming pared 4 bases from V and 4 bases from J, leaving 13 bases between. From germline, CDR1 is MNHEY and CDR2 SVGAGI. General study findings and limits: Sampled repertoires all dated from after the peak T cell response. Once two AZD1222 doses were given, Spike-specific TCR breadth and depth went up.

A word on this clone: Its antigen is currently unknown.

Sequencing was performed with immunoSEQ multiplex PCR; in TCRdb, only in-frame clones are kept and a portion is missing. This table has roughly 170,000 clones, 90% to 95% appearing once. This chain connects TRBV6-5 to TRBJ1-2; weak D call: TRBD1 (6 bases). The TCR was taken from an adult in good health. The specimen was peripheral blood, collected on day 0 of AZD1222 vaccination. CDR3 nucleotides: TGTGCCAGCAGTTCCTCGGACAGACTCTATGGCTACACCTTC. It specifies CASSSSDRLYGYTF.